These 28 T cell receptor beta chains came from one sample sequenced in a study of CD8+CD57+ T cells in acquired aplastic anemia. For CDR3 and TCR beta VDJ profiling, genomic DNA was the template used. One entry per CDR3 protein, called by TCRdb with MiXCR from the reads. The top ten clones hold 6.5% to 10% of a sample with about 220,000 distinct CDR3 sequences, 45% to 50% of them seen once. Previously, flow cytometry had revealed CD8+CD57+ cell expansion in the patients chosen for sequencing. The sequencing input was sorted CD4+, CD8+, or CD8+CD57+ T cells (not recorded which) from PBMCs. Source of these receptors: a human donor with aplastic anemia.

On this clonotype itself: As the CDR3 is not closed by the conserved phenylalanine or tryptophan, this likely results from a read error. CDR3 in DNA: TGTGCCAGCAGTGATAGACGGGACACCACAACTAATGAAAAACTGTTTCTT. Its translation is CASSDRRDTTTNEKLFL. V and J are TRBV6-1 and TRBJ1-4; weak D call: TRBD1 (6 bases). Per the germline V gene, CDR1 is MNHNS and CDR2 is SASEGT. The CDR3 has 17 residues. Trimming stripped 3 bases from V and 0 bases from J, with 14 bases between.

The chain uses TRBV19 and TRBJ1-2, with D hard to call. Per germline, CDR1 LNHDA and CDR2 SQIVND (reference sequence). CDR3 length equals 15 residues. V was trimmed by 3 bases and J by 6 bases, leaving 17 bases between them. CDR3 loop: CASSMLRGRFDGYTF. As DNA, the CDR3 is TGTGCCAGTAGTATGCTTCGCGGGAGATTTGATGGCTACACCTTC.

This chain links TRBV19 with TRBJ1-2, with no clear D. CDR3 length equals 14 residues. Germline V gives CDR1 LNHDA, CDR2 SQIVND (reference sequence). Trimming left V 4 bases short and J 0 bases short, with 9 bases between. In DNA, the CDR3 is TGTGCCAGTAGTACCCAGCGAGCTAACTATGGCTACACCTTC. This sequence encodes CASSTQRANYGYTF.

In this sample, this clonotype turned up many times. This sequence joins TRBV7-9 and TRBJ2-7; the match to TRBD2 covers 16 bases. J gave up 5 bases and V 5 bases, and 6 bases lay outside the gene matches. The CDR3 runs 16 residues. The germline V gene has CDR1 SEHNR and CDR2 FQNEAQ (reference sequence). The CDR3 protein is CASSTGTSGRAHEQYF. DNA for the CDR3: TGTGCCAGCAGCACCGGGACTAGCGGGAGGGCCCACGAGCAGTACTTC.

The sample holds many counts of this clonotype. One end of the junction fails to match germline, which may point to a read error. The CDR3 loop reads CASSFQTTMATAF. The CDR3 DNA sequence: TGTGCCAGCAGTTTTCAAACAACTATGGCTACGGCCTTC. The chain has TRBV5-8 and TRBJ1-2; D gene ambiguous. Germline values: CDR1 SGHTS, CDR2 YDEGEE. The CDR3 is made up of 13 amino acids.

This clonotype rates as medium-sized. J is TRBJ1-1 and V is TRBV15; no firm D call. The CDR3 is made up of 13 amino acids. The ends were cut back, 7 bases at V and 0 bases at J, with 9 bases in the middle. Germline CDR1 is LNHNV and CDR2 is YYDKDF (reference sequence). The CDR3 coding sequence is TGTGCCACCAAGTGGATTATGAACACTGAAGCTTTCTTT. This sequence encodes CATKWIMNTEAFF.

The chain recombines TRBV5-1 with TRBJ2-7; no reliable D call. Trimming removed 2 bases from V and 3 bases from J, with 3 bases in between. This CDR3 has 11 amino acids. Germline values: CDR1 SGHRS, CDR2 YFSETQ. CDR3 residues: CASSLNYEQYV. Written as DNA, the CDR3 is TGCGCCAGCAGCTTAAACTACGAGCAGTACGTC.

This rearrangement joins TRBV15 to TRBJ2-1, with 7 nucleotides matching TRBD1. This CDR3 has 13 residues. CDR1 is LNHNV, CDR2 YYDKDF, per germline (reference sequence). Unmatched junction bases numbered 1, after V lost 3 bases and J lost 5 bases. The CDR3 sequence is CATSRDRNNEQFF. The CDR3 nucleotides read TGTGCCACCAGCAGGGACAGGAACAATGAGCAGTTCTTC.

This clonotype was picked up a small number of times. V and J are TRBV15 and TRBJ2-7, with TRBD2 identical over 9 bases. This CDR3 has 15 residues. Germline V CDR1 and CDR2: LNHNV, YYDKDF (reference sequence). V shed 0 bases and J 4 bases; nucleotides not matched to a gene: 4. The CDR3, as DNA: TGTGCCACCAGCAGAGAAGGTAGCGGGGGTTACGAGCAGTACTTC. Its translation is CATSREGSGGYEQYF.

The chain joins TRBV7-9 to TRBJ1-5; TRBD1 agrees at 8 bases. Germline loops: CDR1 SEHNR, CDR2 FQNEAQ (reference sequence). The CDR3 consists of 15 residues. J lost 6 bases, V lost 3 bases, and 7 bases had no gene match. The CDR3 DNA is TGTGCCAGCAGCTTGCAAGGACAGGGAAGTCAGCCCCAGCATTTT. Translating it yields CASSLQGQGSQPQHF.

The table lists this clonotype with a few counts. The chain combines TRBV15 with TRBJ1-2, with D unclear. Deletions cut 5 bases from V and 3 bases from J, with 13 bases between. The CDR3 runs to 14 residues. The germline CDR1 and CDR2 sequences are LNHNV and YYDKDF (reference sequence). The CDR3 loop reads CATSPPRAYYGYTF. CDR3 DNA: TGTGCCACCAGCCCTCCAAGGGCGTACTATGGCTACACCTTC.

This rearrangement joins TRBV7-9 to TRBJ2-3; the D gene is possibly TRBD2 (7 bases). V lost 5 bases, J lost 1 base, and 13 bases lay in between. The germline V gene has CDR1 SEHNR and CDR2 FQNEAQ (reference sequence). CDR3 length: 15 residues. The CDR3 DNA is TGTGCCAGCAGCCGGACAGCGGGACGCACAGATACGCAGTATTTT. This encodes CASSRTAGRTDTQYF. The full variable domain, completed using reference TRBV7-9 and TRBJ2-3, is DTGVSQNPRHKITKRGQNVTFRCDPISEHNRLYWYRQTLGQGPEFLTYFQNEAQLEKSRLLSDRFSAERPKGSFSTLEIQRTEQGDSAMYLCASSRTAGRTDTQYFGPGTRLTVL.

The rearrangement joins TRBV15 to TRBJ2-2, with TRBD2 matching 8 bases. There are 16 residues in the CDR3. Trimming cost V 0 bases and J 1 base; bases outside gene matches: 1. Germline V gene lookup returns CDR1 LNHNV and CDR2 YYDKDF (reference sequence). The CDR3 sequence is CATSRDLAGNTGELFF. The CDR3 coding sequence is TGTGCCACCAGCAGAGATCTAGCGGGGAACACCGGGGAGCTGTTTTTT.

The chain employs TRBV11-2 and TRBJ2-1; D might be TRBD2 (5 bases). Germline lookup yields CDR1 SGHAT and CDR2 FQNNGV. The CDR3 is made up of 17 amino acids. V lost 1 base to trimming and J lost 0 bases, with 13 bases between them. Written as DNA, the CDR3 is TGTGCCAGCAGCTTAGGGGCTAGCAGCCACTCCTACAATGAGCAGTTCTTC. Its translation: CASSLGASSHSYNEQFF.

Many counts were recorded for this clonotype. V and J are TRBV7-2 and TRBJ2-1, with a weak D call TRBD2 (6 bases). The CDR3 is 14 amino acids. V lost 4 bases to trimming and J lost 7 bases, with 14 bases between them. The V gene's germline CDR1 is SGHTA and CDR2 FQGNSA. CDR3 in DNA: TGTGCCAGCAGCTCTGGGGGGAGGCGGAATGAGCAGTTCTTC. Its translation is CASSSGGRRNEQFF.

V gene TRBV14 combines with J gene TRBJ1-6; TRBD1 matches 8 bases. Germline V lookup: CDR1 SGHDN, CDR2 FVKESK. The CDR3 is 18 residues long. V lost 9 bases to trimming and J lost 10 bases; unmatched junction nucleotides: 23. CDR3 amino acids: CASADRAFQETGISPLHF. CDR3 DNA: TGTGCCAGTGCGGACAGGGCGTTCCAAGAGACAGGGATCTCACCCCTCCACTTT.

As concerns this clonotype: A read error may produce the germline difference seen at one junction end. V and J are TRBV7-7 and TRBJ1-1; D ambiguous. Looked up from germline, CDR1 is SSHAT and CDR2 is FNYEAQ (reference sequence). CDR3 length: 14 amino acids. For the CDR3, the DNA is TGTGCTAGCAGCTTAACTTTTCCGAACACTGAGGCTTTCTTT. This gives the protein CASSLTFPNTEAFF.

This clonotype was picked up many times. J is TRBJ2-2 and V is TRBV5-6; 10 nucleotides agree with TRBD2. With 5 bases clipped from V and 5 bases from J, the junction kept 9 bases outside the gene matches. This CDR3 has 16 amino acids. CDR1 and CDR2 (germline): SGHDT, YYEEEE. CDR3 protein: CASSLAAGGQTGELFF. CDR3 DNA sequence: TGTGCCAGCAGTCTGGCAGCGGGGGGGCAGACCGGGGAGCTGTTTTTT.

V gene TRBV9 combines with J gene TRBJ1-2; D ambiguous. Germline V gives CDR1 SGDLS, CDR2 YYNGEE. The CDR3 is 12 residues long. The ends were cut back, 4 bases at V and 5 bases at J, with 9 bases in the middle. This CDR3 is CASSLLGYGYTF. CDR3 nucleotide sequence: TGTGCCAGCAGCTTACTGGGATATGGCTACACCTTC.

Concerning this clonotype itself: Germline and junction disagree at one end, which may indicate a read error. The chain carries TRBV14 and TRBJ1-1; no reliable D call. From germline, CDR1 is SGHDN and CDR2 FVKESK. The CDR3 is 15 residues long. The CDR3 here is CASSQEKGWNTGAFF. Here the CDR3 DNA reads TGTGCCAGCAGCCAAGAGAAGGGTTGGAACACTGGAGCTTTCTTT.

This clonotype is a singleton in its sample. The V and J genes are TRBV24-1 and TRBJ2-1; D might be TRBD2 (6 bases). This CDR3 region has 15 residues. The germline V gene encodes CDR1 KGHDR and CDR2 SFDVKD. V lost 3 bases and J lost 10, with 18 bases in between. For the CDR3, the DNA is TGTGCCACCAGTGATATCGGGACTGCCTGGGAAGAGCAGTTCTTC. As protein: CATSDIGTAWEEQFF.

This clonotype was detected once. In nucleotides, the CDR3 is TGTGCCAGCCGTGGAGCGCCGTCCTCGCCCCAGCATTTT. Translating it yields CASRGAPSSPQHF. V and J are TRBV12-3 or TRBV12-4 and TRBJ1-5, with no clear D. The CDR3 is 13 residues long. V was shortened by 8 bases and J by 9 bases, with 17 bases between the two germline ends.

CDR3 protein: CASSPRTSGANQPQHF. The CDR3 DNA sequence: TGTGCCAGCAGCCCTCGGACTAGCGGGGCCAATCAGCCCCAGCATTTT. The chain recombines TRBV5-4 with TRBJ1-5; D may be TRBD1 (5 bases). Germline CDR1 and CDR2: SGHNT and YYREEE (reference sequence). The CDR3 is 16 residues long. V was shortened by 4 bases and J by 3 bases, with 17 bases between the two germline ends.

The chain's CDR3 is CSVDKGQGGWTDTQYF. CDR3 sequence (DNA): TGCAGCGTTGACAAGGGACAGGGAGGTTGGACAGATACGCAGTATTTT. The genes are TRBV29-1 and TRBJ2-3; 9 bases align to TRBD1. CDR3 length: 16 residues. CDR1 is SQVTM and CDR2 is ANQGSEA in the germline V gene. With 3 bases clipped from V and 3 bases from J, the junction kept 10 bases outside the gene matches.

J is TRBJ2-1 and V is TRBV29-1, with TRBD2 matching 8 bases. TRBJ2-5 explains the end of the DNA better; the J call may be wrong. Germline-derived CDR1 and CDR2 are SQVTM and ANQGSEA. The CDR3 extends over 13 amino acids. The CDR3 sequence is CSVGGGPQETQYF. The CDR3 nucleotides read TGCAGCGTTGGCGGGGGGCCCCAAGAGACCCAGTACTTC.

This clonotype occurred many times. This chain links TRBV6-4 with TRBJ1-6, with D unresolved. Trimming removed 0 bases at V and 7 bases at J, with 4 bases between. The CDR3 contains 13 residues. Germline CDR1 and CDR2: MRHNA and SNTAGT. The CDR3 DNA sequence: TGTGCCAGCAGTGACTCGGAGAATTCACCCCTCCACTTT. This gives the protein CASSDSENSPLHF.

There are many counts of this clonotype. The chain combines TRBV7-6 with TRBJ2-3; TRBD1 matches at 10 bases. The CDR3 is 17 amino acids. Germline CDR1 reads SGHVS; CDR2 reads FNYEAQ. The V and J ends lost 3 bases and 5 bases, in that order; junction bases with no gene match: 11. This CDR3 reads CASSLHRQGARVDTQYF. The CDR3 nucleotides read TGTGCCAGCAGCTTGCACCGACAGGGGGCAAGGGTAGATACGCAGTATTTT.

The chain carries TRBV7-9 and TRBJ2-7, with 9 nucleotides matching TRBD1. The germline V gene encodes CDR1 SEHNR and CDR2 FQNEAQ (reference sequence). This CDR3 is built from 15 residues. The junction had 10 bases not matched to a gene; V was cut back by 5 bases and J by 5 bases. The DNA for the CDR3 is TGTGCCAGCAGCCTGGGACAGGGAAGACTCAACGAGCAGTACTTC. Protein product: CASSLGQGRLNEQYF.